These 21 T cell receptor beta chains came from one sample sequenced in a study of blood T cell repertoires in COVID-19. The repertoire was sequenced with immunoSEQ multiplex PCR; TCRdb's copy has only in-frame clones and lacks some. The data show about 36,000 clones, with roughly four fifths seen just once and 42% held by the top ten. Sequencing used peripheral blood. These receptors originate from a human donor in a cohort sampled during active or convalescent COVID-19. The donor label of this sample is uncertain.

This rearrangement joins TRBV5-1 to TRBJ2-7; 9 positions match TRBD1. The V and J ends lost 2 bases and 2 bases, in that order; junction bases with no gene match: 2. The CDR3 length is 14 residues. Germline V gene sequence: CDR1 SGHRS, CDR2 YFSETQ. This chain's CDR3 is CASSLQGATYEQYF. In nucleotides, the CDR3 is TGCGCCAGCAGCTTACAGGGGGCAACCTACGAGCAGTACTTC.

The chain has TRBV3-1 (or the pseudogene TRBV3-2) and TRBJ1-4, with D possibly matching TRBD1 (5 bases). CDR1 and CDR2 from the germline V gene are LGHDT and YNNKEL (reference sequence). Trimming cost V 0 bases and J 0 bases, with 14 bases left between them. CDR3 length: 18 amino acids. The CDR3 bases are TGTGCCAGCAGCCAAGAGTGGCAGGGCTGCGCAACTAATGAAAAACTGTTTTTT. Translation gives CASSQEWQGCATNEKLFF.

J is TRBJ2-1 and V is TRBV12-5; maybe TRBD2 (6 bases). Germline V lookup: CDR1 LGHNT, CDR2 FRNRAP. The CDR3 is 13 residues long. Trimming stripped 6 bases from V and 8 bases from J, with 14 bases between. CDR3 sequence reads: CASGLNTGDEQFF. The CDR3 DNA reads as TGTGCTAGTGGCCTTAACACGGGGGATGAGCAGTTCTTC. The whole variable domain, remainder taken from reference TRBV12-5 and TRBJ2-1, is DARVTQTPRHKVTEMGQEVTMRCQPILGHNTVFWYRQTMMQGLELLAYFRNRAPLDDSGMPKDRFSAEMPDATLATLKIQPSEPRDSAVYFCASGLNTGDEQFFGPGTRLTVL.

CDR3 residues: CASSFGSVNTEAFF. The CDR3 DNA reads as TGTGCCAGCAGCTTCGGGTCTGTGAACACTGAAGCTTTCTTT. The chain uses TRBV11-2 and TRBJ1-1; D is uncertain. The CDR3 has 14 amino acids. Germline V gene sequence: CDR1 SGHAT, CDR2 FQNNGV. V was shortened by 3 bases and J by 0 bases, with 8 bases between the two germline ends.

To note about this clone: Other DNA sequences in this specimen translate into the identical CDR3. This sequence joins TRBV5-4 and TRBJ2-1, with TRBD2 matching over 9 bases. Trimming cost V 0 bases and J 7 bases; bases outside gene matches: 5. This CDR3 spans 15 amino acids. The germline V gene encodes CDR1 SGHNT and CDR2 YYREEE (reference sequence). CDR3 amino acids: CASSLALAGLNEQFF. The CDR3 DNA sequence: TGTGCCAGCAGCTTGGCTCTAGCGGGATTGAATGAGCAGTTCTTC. The variable domain in full, completed from reference TRBV5-4 and TRBJ2-1, reads ETGVTQSPTHLIKTRGQQVTLRCSSQSGHNTVSWYQQALGQGPQFIFQYYREEENGRGNFPPRFSGLQFPNYSSELNVNALELDDSALYLCASSLALAGLNEQFFGPGTRLTVL.

The chain carries TRBV5-5 and TRBJ1-3; no clear D. The CDR3 extends over 16 amino acids. V lost 4 bases to trimming and J lost 0 bases, with 14 bases between them. Germline V CDR1 and CDR2: SGHKS, YYEKEE (reference sequence). The CDR3 DNA follows: TGTGCCAGCAGCGTTAACAGATCACCCTCTGGAAACACCATATATTTT. Encoded protein: CASSVNRSPSGNTIYF.

This chain joins TRBV5-1 and TRBJ2-3; 11 bases match TRBD2. Germline CDR1 reads SGHRS; CDR2 reads YFSETQ. Trimming took 4 bases from V and 4 from J; bases not matched to a gene: 8. This CDR3 comprises 16 residues. Here the CDR3 reads CASSTGTSGGADTQYF. The CDR3 DNA follows: TGCGCCAGCAGCACGGGGACTAGCGGAGGGGCAGATACGCAGTATTTT.

The V and J genes are TRBV10-3 and TRBJ2-3; D is possibly TRBD2 (6 bases). V lost 7 bases and J lost 2, with 13 bases in between. Germline V gene lookup returns CDR1 ENHRY and CDR2 SYGVKD. The CDR3 consists of 14 residues. The CDR3 DNA reads TGTGCCATCAAATTGGGACTTTCCACAGATACGCAGTATTTT. It encodes CAIKLGLSTDTQYF.

The chain recombines TRBV27 with TRBJ2-4; possible D gene TRBD2, 5 bases. CDR1 is MNHEY and CDR2 is SMNVEV in the germline V gene (reference sequence). V was shortened by 4 bases and J by 6 bases, with 13 bases between the two germline ends. The CDR3 is 14 amino acids. The CDR3 reads CASSSGIAGNIQYF. In DNA form, the CDR3 reads TGTGCCAGCAGTTCGGGCATCGCGGGAAACATTCAGTACTTC.

This clone was detected only a few times. The chain combines TRBV5-1 with TRBJ2-1; TRBD2 aligns across 9 bases. CDR3 length: 14 residues. With V trimmed by 4 bases and J by 6 bases, 5 bases remained unmatched. Germline-derived CDR1 and CDR2 are SGHRS and YFSETQ. CDR3 amino acids: CASSPASGANEQFF. The CDR3 DNA is TGCGCCAGCAGCCCAGCTAGCGGGGCCAATGAGCAGTTCTTC. The full variable domain, rest sourced from reference TRBV5-1 and TRBJ2-1, is KAGVTQTPRYLIKTRGQQVTLSCSPISGHRSVSWYQQTPGQGLQFLFEYFSETQRNKGNFPGRFSGRQFSNSRSEMNVSTLELGDSALYLCASSPASGANEQFFGPGTRLTVL.

The rearrangement joins TRBV19 to TRBJ2-3; tentative D call: TRBD2 (5 bases). Between the trimmed V and J ends, which lost 8 bases and 1 base, there was a span of 19 bases. CDR1 is LNHDA and CDR2 is SQIVND in the germline V gene (reference sequence). The CDR3 consists of 16 residues. CDR3 DNA sequence: TGTGCCAGTTCTAGGGCTAGCCCCACTGGCACAGATACGCAGTATTTT. Translation: CASSRASPTGTDTQYF.

The CDR3 DNA is TGTGCCAGCAGTTACTCGAATCCGGGGAGAGGCTACGAGCAGTACTTC. It encodes CASSYSNPGRGYEQYF. The chain links TRBV6-5 to TRBJ2-7; TRBD2 is a possible D gene (5 bases). This CDR3 is 16 amino acids long. The V gene lost 0 bases and the J gene lost 3 bases, with 15 bases spanning the gap. Germline lookup yields CDR1 MNHEY and CDR2 SVGAGI.

The chain recombines TRBV5-1 with TRBJ2-7; D unresolved. V gave up 4 bases and J gave up 2 bases, with 16 bases separating them. Germline CDR1 SGHRS, CDR2 YFSETQ. This CDR3 contains 15 residues. CDR3 bases: TGCGCCAGCAGCCCCAATTCACAAACCACCTACGAGCAGTACTTC. Translating it yields CASSPNSQTTYEQYF.

This clone has a single count. The gene calls are TRBV18 and TRBJ1-5, with 12 bases aligning to TRBD1. The V segment lost 3 bases and the J segment 5 bases; nucleotides outside the gene matches: 11. The length of the CDR3 is 18 residues. CDR1 is KGHSH, CDR2 LQKENI, per germline. In nucleotides, the CDR3 is TGTGCCAGCTCACCCAATCCTGGGACAGGGGGCAAGGATCAGCCCCAGCATTTT. This sequence encodes CASSPNPGTGGKDQPQHF.

The rearrangement links TRBV7-8 to TRBJ1-6, with D possibly TRBD1 on 5 matching bases. V gave up 0 bases and J gave up 7 bases, with 10 bases separating them. CDR1 is SGHVS and CDR2 is FQNEAQ in the germline V gene. The CDR3 loop spans 15 amino acids. CDR3 residues: CASSLAGQGNSPLHF. The CDR3 nucleotides are TGTGCCAGCAGCTTAGCGGGTCAGGGAAATTCACCCCTCCACTTT.

The chain combines TRBV6-6 with TRBJ1-5; D unresolved. The germline CDR1 and CDR2 sequences are MNHNY and SVGAGI (reference sequence). The CDR3 extends over 14 amino acids. The germline V and J ends were trimmed by 5 bases and 0 bases, with 8 bases remaining between them. CDR3 DNA sequence: TGTGCCAGCAGTCCTTCCGTTAGCAATCAGCCCCAGCATTTT. It specifies CASSPSVSNQPQHF.

V and J are TRBV18 and TRBJ1-1; D not certain. Trimming shortened V by 7 bases and J by 4 bases, and 13 bases separated the two germline ends. CDR3 length: 13 amino acids. Germline V gene sequence: CDR1 KGHSH, CDR2 LQKENI. CDR3 protein: CASFLDISTEAFF. CDR3 bases: TGTGCCAGCTTCCTTGACATTTCCACTGAAGCTTTCTTT.

DNA for the CDR3: TGCGCCAGCAGCTTTCGGGGATCTGGGGCCAACGTCCTGACTTTC. As protein: CASSFRGSGANVLTF. The chain joins TRBV5-1 to TRBJ2-6, with a tentative D call TRBD2 (5 bases). This CDR3 region has 15 residues. Germline V lookup: CDR1 SGHRS, CDR2 YFSETQ. V was pared by 2 bases and J by 1 base, with 7 bases between.

The rearrangement links TRBV16 to TRBJ1-2; 10 bases align to TRBD1. CDR1 is KGHSY and CDR2 is FQNENV in the germline V gene. V trimming: 5 bases; J trimming: 4 bases; junction bases outside the gene matches: 7. The CDR3 contains 15 residues. In DNA form, the CDR3 reads TGTGCCAGCAGCACGACAGGGGGCCTCTCCTATGGCTACACCTTC. Amino acids: CASSTTGGLSYGYTF.

The chain has TRBV3-1 (or the pseudogene TRBV3-2) and TRBJ2-6; maybe TRBD2 (5 bases). Germline V CDR1 and CDR2: LGHDT, YNNKEL (reference sequence). CDR3 size: 15 residues. Trimming took off 4 bases at V and 0 bases at J, with 7 bases between the two ends. The CDR3 region has the DNA TGTGCCAGCAGCCCGGACTTCTCTGGGGCCAACGTCCTGACTTTC. Protein: CASSPDFSGANVLTF.

The chain is built from TRBV5-1 and TRBJ1-1; D not resolved. The CDR3 has 13 amino acids. With 5 bases removed from V and 1 base from J, the gap between germline ends came to 9 bases. Germline assignment: CDR1 SGHRS and CDR2 YFSETQ. The CDR3 is CASRVRENTEAFF. Here the CDR3 DNA reads TGCGCCAGCAGGGTTCGAGAGAACACTGAAGCTTTCTTT.